This T cell receptor (beta chain) was captured by sequencing in a study of technical replicates of blood from a handful of donors. TCRdb keeps only in-frame clones here, not all; method: immunoSEQ multiplex PCR. The profile shows approximately 100,000 clones, roughly 95% of them singletons. The trim removed 0 bases at V and 3 bases at J, leaving 0 bases unmatched. Germline V lookup: CDR1 KGHSH, CDR2 LQKENI. This CDR3 has 15 amino acids. Material for sequencing was T cells isolated from PBMCs. This chain joins TRBV18 and TRBJ2-7; 12 bases agree with TRBD2. The TCR sequence derives from a human donor in good health. The CDR3 coding sequence is TGTGCCAGCTCACCACCGGGACTAGCGGGCTACGAGCAGTACTTC. As protein: CASSPPGLAGYEQYF. The full variable domain, its missing parts supplied by reference TRBV18 and TRBJ2-7, is NAGVMQNPRHLVRRRGQEARLRCSPMKGHSHVYWYRQLPEEGLKFMVYLQKENIIDESGMPKERFSAEFPKEGPSILRIQQVVRGDSAAYFCASSPPGLAGYEQYFGPGTRLTVT.